This is a list of T cell receptor beta chains from one sample in a study of T cells in Graves' hyperthyroidism and ophthalmopathy. TCRdb itself ran the multiplex PCR reads through MiXCR, one entry per CDR3 protein. The table includes fewer than 400,000 distinct CDR3 sequences, around 15% detected once. The sequenced material came from blood. These receptors were collected from a man between 45 and 60 years old with Graves' ophthalmopathy. The CDR3 runs from the conserved cysteine through the conserved F or W. The order of the fields is clone size, V gene, J gene, D gene, CDR3 protein, CDR3 DNA. D genes are given only for firm matches. The size of a clone is reported for some rows only, either as once, few or many, or as a class for expanded clones.

many	TRBV3-1	TRBJ1-1	TRBD1	CASSQVGDRAPAFF	TGTGCCAGCAGCCAAGTGGGGGACAGGGCACCAGCTTTCTTT
many	TRBV14	TRBJ2-1	TRBD2	CASSRILAGVVNEQFF	TGTGCCAGCAGCCGAATCCTAGCGGGAGTAGTGAATGAGCAGTTCTTC
few	TRBV9	TRBJ2-1	NA	CASSVEGMSSYNGQFF	TGTGCCAGCAGCGTAGAAGGTATGAGCTCCTACAATGGGCAGTTCTTC
many	TRBV30	TRBJ2-1	NA	CAWSVRRLNNEQFF	TGTGCCTGGAGTGTACGGCGGCTGAACAATGAGCAGTTCTTC
NA	TRBV6-1	TRBJ1-4	NA	CASRRKNEKLFF	TGTGCCAGCAGAAGGAAGAATGAAAAACTGTTTTTT
many	TRBV2	TRBJ2-3	NA	CASVLENTDTQYF	TGTGCCAGCGTTCTAGAGAACACAGATACGCAGTATTTT
NA	TRBV6-1	TRBJ2-6	NA	CASSDQGSGANVLTF	TGTGCCAGCAGTGATCAGGGGTCTGGGGCCAACGTCCTGACTTTC
NA	TRBV6-2/TRBV6-3	TRBJ2-7	NA	CASGYTGQGLNEQYF	TGTGCCAGCGGTTACACCGGCCAGGGGTTGAACGAGCAGTACTTC
many	TRBV5-1	TRBJ2-1	NA	CASRGTRSGNEQFF	TGCGCCAGCAGGGGTACCCGCAGTGGGAATGAGCAGTTCTTC
many	TRBV7-9	TRBJ2-5	NA	CASSLGAGLAETQYF	TGTGCCAGCAGCTTAGGGGCTGGGTTGGCAGAGACCCAGTACTTC
few	TRBV6-1	TRBJ1-4	TRBD1	CASSDRGGGREKLFF	TGTGCCAGCAGCGACAGAGGGGGCGGACGGGAAAAACTGTTTTTT
many	TRBV27	TRBJ2-7	TRBD2	CASSLPGPSGSHEQYF	TGTGCCAGCAGTTTACCCGGCCCTAGCGGGAGCCACGAGCAGTACTTC
many	TRBV20-1	TRBJ2-2	NA	CSASTTVELFF	TGCAGTGCTAGTACGACAGTAGAGCTGTTTTTT
few	TRBV11-2	TRBJ2-7	NA	CASSLVRGMTTYEQYF	TGTGCCAGCAGCTTAGTTCGGGGGATGACGACCTACGAGCAGTACTTC
many	TRBV30	TRBJ1-1	NA	CAWSIQGPTEAFF	TGTGCCTGGAGCATACAGGGTCCCACTGAAGCTTTCTTT
many	TRBV7-2	TRBJ1-2	TRBD1	CASSLAPTGGGYTF	TGTGCCAGCAGCTTAGCCCCGACAGGGGGAGGCTACACCTTC
few	TRBV5-5	TRBJ1-2	NA	CASSLVVDAYGYTF	TGTGCCAGCAGCTTGGTTGTTGATGCCTATGGCTACACCTTC
NA	TRBV20-1	TRBJ1-2	TRBD1	CSARLQGDYGYTF	TGCAGTGCTAGATTACAGGGGGACTATGGCTACACCTTC
NA	TRBV30	TRBJ2-3	NA	CAWSDSQPDTQYF	TGTGCCTGGAGTGACTCCCAGCCAGATACGCAGTATTTT
many	TRBV27	TRBJ2-1	NA	CASSSRDHEQFF	TGTGCCAGCAGTTCCCGGGACCATGAGCAGTTCTTC
many	TRBV24-1	TRBJ2-3	TRBD1	CATSDLRAGGRTDTQYF	TGTGCCACCAGTGATTTGCGAGCAGGGGGAAGAACAGATACGCAGTATTTT
many	TRBV3-1	TRBJ2-5	NA	CASSQDLPRVETQYF	TGTGCCAGCAGCCAAGATTTACCCAGAGTAGAGACCCAGTACTTC
many	TRBV11-3	TRBJ2-3	NA	CASSLEGGAEGDTQYF	TGTGCCAGCAGCCTCGAGGGGGGAGCCGAGGGGGATACGCAGTATTTT
few	TRBV7-9	TRBJ2-2	NA	CASSLASRPNTGELFF	TGTGCCAGCAGCTTAGCGAGCAGACCGAACACCGGGGAGCTGTTTTTT
few	TRBV10-1	TRBJ2-2	NA	CASSEISNTGELFF	TGCGCCAGCAGCGAGATATCGAACACCGGGGAGCTGTTTTTT
many	TRBV20-1	TRBJ2-7	NA	CSARDSGELGKREQYF	TGCAGTGCTAGAGATTCGGGGGAGTTGGGTAAACGCGAGCAGTACTTC
many	TRBV6-1	TRBJ2-7	TRBD2	CASRQGTSRLYEQYF	TGTGCCAGCAGACAAGGGACTAGCAGGCTCTACGAGCAGTACTTC
many	TRBV19	TRBJ1-5	TRBD1	CASKDRVDQPQHF	TGTGCCAGCAAGGACAGGGTCGATCAGCCCCAGCATTTT
NA	TRBV19	TRBJ2-7	TRBD1	CASSITAGQALGYEQYF	TGTGCCAGTAGTATAACCGCGGGACAGGCTCTCGGGTACGAGCAGTACTTC
NA	TRBV28	TRBJ2-1	NA	CAVSSREQFF	TGTGCCGTCTCTAGCAGGGAGCAGTTCTTC
NA	TRBV10-3	TRBJ1-1	NA	CAISPGSEAFF	TGTGCCATCAGCCCCGGGAGTGAAGCTTTCTTT
few	TRBV6-1	TRBJ2-7	NA	CASRTATGQEQYF	TGTGCCAGCAGGACTGCGACAGGTCAAGAGCAGTACTTC
many	TRBV3-1	TRBJ1-6	NA	CASSLSGRSPLHF	TGTGCCAGCAGCCTATCAGGGAGATCACCCCTCCACTTT
NA	TRBV29-1	TRBJ1-2	NA	CSVEGHTF	TGCAGCGTTGAAGGCCACACCTTC
NA	TRBV5-1	TRBJ2-1	NA	CASSLAQAVYNEQFF	TGCGCCAGCAGCTTAGCACAGGCAGTCTACAATGAGCAGTTCTTC
many	TRBV20-1	TRBJ2-7	TRBD2	CSARFWREVGYEQYF	TGCAGTGCTAGGTTTTGGCGGGAGGTGGGTTACGAGCAGTACTTC
NA	TRBV29-1	TRBJ2-1	TRBD1	CSADRGYEQFF	TGCAGCGCCGACAGGGGGTATGAGCAGTTCTTC
few	TRBV19	TRBJ2-3	TRBD1	CASSPRTGGGLGLATDTQYF	TGTGCCAGTAGCCCCCGGACAGGGGGGGGGCTAGGTCTAGCGACAGATACGCAGTATTTT
many	TRBV28	TRBJ2-2	NA	CASSLLNTGELFF	TGTGCCAGCTCGCTACTGAACACCGGGGAGCTGTTTTTT
many	TRBV12-3/TRBV12-4	TRBJ2-1	TRBD2	CASRTLAGDPNEQFF	TGTGCCAGCAGGACTCTAGCGGGAGATCCGAATGAGCAGTTCTTC
NA	TRBV11-3	TRBJ1-3	NA	CASSSRTSPAAWNTIYF	TGTGCCAGCAGCTCCCGGACATCACCCGCAGCCTGGAACACCATATATTTT
many	TRBV6-2/TRBV6-3	TRBJ1-1	TRBD1	CASRTGLTEAFF	TGTGCCAGCAGGACAGGGCTAACTGAAGCTTTCTTT
many	TRBV2	TRBJ2-1	TRBD1	CASSVLTGAFF	TGTGCCAGCAGTGTCCTGACAGGGGCTTTCTTC
NA	TRBV29-1	TRBJ2-5	NA	CSVLIGETQYF	TGCAGCGTCCTAATCGGGGAGACCCAGTACTTC
many	TRBV7-8	TRBJ1-1	NA	CASSLMGNRGLTEAFF	TGTGCCAGCAGCTTAATGGGAAATCGGGGGCTCACTGAAGCTTTCTTT
many	TRBV12-5	TRBJ2-5	TRBD2	CASGLASGLAGVDQETQYF	TGTGCTAGTGGTTTGGCTTCTGGACTAGCGGGAGTGGACCAAGAGACCCAGTACTTC
NA	TRBV7-2	TRBJ1-1	NA	CASSLQSPSAEAFF	TGTGCCAGCAGCTTACAAAGTCCCTCGGCTGAAGCTTTCTTT
NA	TRBV7-8	TRBJ1-5	NA	CASSLSRVGGSQPQHF	TGTGCCAGCAGCTTATCGCGAGTGGGGGGAAGCCAGCCCCAGCATTTT
many	TRBV18	TRBJ2-1	TRBD1	CASSPSWDSVLRQFF	TGTGCCAGCTCACCAAGCTGGGACAGCGTATTGCGTCAGTTCTTC